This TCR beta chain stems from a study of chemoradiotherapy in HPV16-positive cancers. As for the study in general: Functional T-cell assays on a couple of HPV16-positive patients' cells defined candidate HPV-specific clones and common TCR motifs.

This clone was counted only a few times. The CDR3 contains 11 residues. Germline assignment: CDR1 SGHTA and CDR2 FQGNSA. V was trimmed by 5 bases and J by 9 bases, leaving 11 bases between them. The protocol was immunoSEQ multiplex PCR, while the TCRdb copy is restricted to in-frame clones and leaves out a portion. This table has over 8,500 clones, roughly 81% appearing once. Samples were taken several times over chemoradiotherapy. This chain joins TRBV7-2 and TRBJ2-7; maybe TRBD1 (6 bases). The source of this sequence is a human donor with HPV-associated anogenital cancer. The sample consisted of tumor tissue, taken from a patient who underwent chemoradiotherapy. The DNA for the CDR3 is TGTGCCAGCAGCGTTACGGACAGGCAGTACTTC. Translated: CASSVTDRQYF.